This record concerns one TCR beta chain sequence. Its antigen is as yet unknown. The method was immunoSEQ multiplex PCR; TCRdb's version includes in-frame clones alone and lacks a portion of them. The table records roughly 64,000 clones, 74% of them present only once. Time point denoted: week 35, safety follow-up. Every vaccination contained 300 ug of the mutant IDH1 20-mer peptide and was paired with topical imiquimod. Patients, over weeks 1, 3, 5, 7, 11, 15, 19 and 23, received a total of eight vaccinations. The record originates from a study of a mutant IDH1 vaccine in newly diagnosed glioma. Study-level background: Standard pretreatment was either radiotherapy, temozolomide, or, for most, radiochemotherapy with temozolomide.

This CDR3 region has 16 residues. V gave up 5 bases and J gave up 2 bases, with 15 bases separating them. CDR1 SGHTA and CDR2 FQGNSA come from the germline V gene. The sample consisted of PBMCs, taken from a glioma patient whose treatment included an IDH1 peptide vaccine. The chain joins TRBV7-2 to TRBJ2-2; the D gene is possibly TRBD2 (7 bases). The origin of this receptor is a man aged 50 to 60 with glioma. The CDR3 region is CASSGPGGRNTGELFF. CDR3 in DNA: TGTGCCAGCAGCGGGCCGGGGGGCCGAAACACCGGGGAGCTGTTTTTT.